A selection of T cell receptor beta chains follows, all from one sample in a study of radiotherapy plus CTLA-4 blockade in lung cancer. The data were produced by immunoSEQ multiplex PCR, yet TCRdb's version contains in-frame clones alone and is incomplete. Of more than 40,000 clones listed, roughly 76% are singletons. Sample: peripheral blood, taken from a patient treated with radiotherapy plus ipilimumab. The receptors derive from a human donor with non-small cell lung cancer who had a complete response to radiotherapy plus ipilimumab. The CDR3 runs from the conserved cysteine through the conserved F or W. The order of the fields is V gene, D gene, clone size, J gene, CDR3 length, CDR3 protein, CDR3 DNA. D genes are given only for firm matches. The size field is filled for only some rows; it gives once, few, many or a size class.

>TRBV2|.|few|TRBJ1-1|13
CASSEAYRTEAFF
TGTGCCAGCAGTGAAGCGTACAGGACAGAAGCTTTCTTT
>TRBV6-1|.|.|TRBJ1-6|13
CAIQGHNNSPLHF
TGTGCCATACAGGGTCACAATAATTCACCCCTCCACTTT
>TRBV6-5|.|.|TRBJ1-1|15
CASSPLALGDTEAFF
TGTGCCAGCAGTCCCCTAGCCCTGGGCGACACTGAAGCTTTCTTT
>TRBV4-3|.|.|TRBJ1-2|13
CASSQGQVDRYTF
TGCGCCAGCAGCCAAGGGCAGGTAGATCGCTACACCTTC
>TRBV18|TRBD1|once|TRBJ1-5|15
CASSPTQGFGQPQHF
TGTGCCAGCTCACCGACACAGGGGTTCGGTCAGCCCCAGCATTTT
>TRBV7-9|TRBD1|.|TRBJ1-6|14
CASSFQGQDSPLHF
TGTGCCAGCAGCTTTCAGGGACAGGATTCACCCCTCCACTTT
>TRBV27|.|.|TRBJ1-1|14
CARESERRRTEAFF
TGTGCCAGGGAGTCAGAGAGGCGCCGAACTGAAGCTTTCTTT
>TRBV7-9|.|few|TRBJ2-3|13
CASNQLEERTQYF
TGTGCCAGCAACCAACTAGAAGAGAGAACGCAGTATTTT
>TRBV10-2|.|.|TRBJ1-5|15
CASSEGRAPDQPQHF
TGCGCCAGCAGTGAGGGCAGGGCTCCTGATCAGCCCCAGCATTTT
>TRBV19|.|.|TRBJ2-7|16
CASSIKGTGLVYEQYF
TGTGCCAGTAGTATCAAGGGTACGGGACTCGTCTACGAGCAGTACTTC
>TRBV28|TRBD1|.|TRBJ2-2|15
CASRTTGGNTGELFF
TGTGCCAGCAGGACGACAGGGGGCAACACCGGGGAGCTGTTTTTT
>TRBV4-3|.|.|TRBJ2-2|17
CASSQDVTGWNTGELFF
TGCGCCAGCAGCCAAGACGTTACGGGGTGGAACACCGGGGAGCTGTTTTTT
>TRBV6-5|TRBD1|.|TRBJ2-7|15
CASSHPSTGSYEQYF
TGTGCCAGCAGCCACCCCTCGACAGGGTCCTACGAGCAGTACTTC
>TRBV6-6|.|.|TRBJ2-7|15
CASSYSIGDSYEQYF
TGTGCCAGCAGTTACTCTATAGGGGACTCCTACGAGCAGTACTTC
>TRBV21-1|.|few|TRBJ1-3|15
CASTQGARAGNTIYF
TGTGCCAGCACCCAGGGGGCCAGGGCAGGAAACACCATATATTTT
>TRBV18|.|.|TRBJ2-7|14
CASSPPSVGAEQYF
TGTGCCAGCTCACCTCCAAGCGTTGGTGCCGAGCAGTACTTC
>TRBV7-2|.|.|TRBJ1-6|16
CASSLPGRGQNSPLHF
TGTGCCAGCAGCCTACCCGGAAGGGGACAAAATTCCCCCCTCCACTTT
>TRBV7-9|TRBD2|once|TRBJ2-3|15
CASSLSGSGTDTQYF
TGTGCCAGCAGCCTTAGCGGGAGTGGCACAGATACGCAGTATTTT
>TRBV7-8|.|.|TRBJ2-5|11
CASSTDLEQYF
TGTGCCAGCAGTACCGACTTGGAGCAGTACTTC
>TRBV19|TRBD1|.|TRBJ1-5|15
CASSVSGQFYQPQHF
TGTGCCAGTAGTGTTTCGGGACAGTTCTATCAGCCCCAGCATTTT
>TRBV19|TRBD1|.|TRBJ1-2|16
CASSPGQGATLYGYTF
TGTGCCAGTAGCCCGGGACAGGGGGCGACCCTCTATGGCTACACCTTC
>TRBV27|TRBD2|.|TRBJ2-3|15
CASSQRGTRTDTQYF
TGTGCCAGCAGTCAGCGGGGGACCCGCACAGATACGCAGTATTTT
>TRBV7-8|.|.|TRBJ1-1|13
CASSLAPRAEAFF
TGTGCCAGCAGCTTAGCTCCCCGCGCTGAAGCTTTCTTT
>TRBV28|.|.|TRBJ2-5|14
CASSLGREVETQYF
TGTGCCAGCAGTTTAGGCAGGGAGGTAGAGACCCAGTACTTC
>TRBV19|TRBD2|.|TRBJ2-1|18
CASSSGLAGGSSYNEQFF
TGTGCCAGTAGTTCGGGACTAGCGGGGGGGAGCTCCTACAATGAGCAGTTCTTC
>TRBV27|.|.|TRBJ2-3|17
CASKVPGGRRQTDTQYF
TGTGCCAGCAAGGTCCCCGGGGGGCGACGACAAACAGATACGCAGTATTTT
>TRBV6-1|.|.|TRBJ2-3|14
CASSERTDPDTQYF
TGTGCCAGCAGTGAAAGGACAGATCCCGATACGCAGTATTTT
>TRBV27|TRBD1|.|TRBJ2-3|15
CASSPGTVRTDTQYF
TGTGCCAGCAGTCCCGGGACAGTCCGCACAGATACGCAGTATTTT
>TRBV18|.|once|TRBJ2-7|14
CASSPRQGTYEQYF
TGTGCCAGCTCACCGCGGCAGGGGACCTACGAGCAGTACTTC
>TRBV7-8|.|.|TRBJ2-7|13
CASSLLEGIEQYF
TGTGCCAGCAGCCTCTTGGAGGGCATCGAGCAGTACTTC
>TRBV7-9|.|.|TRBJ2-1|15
CASSLGQVSYNEQFF
TGTGCCAGCAGCTTAGGGCAGGTGTCCTACAATGAGCAGTTCTTC
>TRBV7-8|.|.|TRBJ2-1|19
CASSLGVGTTPLIAAEQFF
TGTGCCAGCAGCTTAGGGGTCGGGACAACCCCTCTCATTGCCGCCGAGCAGTTCTTC
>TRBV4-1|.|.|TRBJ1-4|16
CASSQAITSTNEKLFF
TGCGCCAGCAGCCAAGCGATAACATCAACTAATGAAAAACTGTTTTTT
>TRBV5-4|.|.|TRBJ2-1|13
CASSPRAYNEQFF
TGTGCCAGCAGCCCTAGAGCTTACAATGAGCAGTTCTTC
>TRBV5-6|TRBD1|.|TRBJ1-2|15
CASSDPGQLNYGYTF
TGTGCCAGCAGCGACCCGGGACAGCTTAACTATGGCTACACCTTC
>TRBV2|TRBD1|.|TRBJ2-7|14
CASSTRTGGYEQYF
TGTGCCAGCAGCACGAGGACAGGGGGGTACGAGCAGTACTTC
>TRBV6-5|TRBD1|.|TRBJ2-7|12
CASSWTGFEQYF
TGTGCCAGCAGCTGGACAGGGTTCGAGCAGTACTTC
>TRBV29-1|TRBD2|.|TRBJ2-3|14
CSVARGGVTDTQYF
TGCAGCGTTGCACGGGGGGGTGTTACAGATACGCAGTATTTT
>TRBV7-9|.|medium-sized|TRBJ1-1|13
CASSSGTRIEAFF
TGTGCCAGCAGCTCCGGGACTAGGATTGAAGCTTTCTTT
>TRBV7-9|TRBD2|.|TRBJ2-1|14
CASSFTSGRGEQFF
TGTGCCAGCAGCTTTACTAGCGGGAGGGGTGAGCAGTTCTTC
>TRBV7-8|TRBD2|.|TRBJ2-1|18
CASSLMGLRGRAWDEQFF
TGCGCCAGCAGCTTAATGGGCCTACGGGGGAGGGCCTGGGATGAGCAGTTCTTC
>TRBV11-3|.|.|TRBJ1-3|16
CASSLEGTSSGNTIYF
TGTGCCAGCAGCTTAGAGGGGACAAGCTCTGGAAACACCATATATTTT
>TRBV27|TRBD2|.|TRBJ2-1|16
CASSLSGGRAGDEQFF
TGTGCCAGCAGTTTATCGGGGGGGAGGGCCGGGGATGAGCAGTTCTTC
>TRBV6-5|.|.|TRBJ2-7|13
CASSRYYSYEQYF
TGTGCCAGCAGTCGCTATTACTCCTACGAGCAGTACTTC
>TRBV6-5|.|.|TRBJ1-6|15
CASRYQTDLNSPLHF
TGTGCCAGCAGATACCAGACAGATTTGAATTCACCCCTCCACTTT